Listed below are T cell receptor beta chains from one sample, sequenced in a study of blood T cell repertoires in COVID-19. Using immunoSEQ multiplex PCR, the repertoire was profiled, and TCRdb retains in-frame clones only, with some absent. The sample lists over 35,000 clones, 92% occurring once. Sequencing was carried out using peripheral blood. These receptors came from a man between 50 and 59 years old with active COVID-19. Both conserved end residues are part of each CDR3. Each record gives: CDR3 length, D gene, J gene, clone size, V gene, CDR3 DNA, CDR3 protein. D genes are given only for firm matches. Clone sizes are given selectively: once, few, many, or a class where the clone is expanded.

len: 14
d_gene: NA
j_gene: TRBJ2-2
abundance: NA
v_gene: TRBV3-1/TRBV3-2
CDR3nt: TGTGCCAGCAGCAGCGAGGCGAAGGCCGGGGAGCTGTTTTTT
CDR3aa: CASSSEAKAGELFF

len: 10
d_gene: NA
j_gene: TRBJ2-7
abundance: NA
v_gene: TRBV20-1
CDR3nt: TGCAGTGCTAGGAGGGACGAGCAGTACTTC
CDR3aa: CSARRDEQYF

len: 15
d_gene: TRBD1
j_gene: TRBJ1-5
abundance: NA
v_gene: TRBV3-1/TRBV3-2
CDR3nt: TGTGCCAGCAGCCACGGGACAGGGGGATCTCAGCCCCAGCATTTT
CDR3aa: CASSHGTGGSQPQHF

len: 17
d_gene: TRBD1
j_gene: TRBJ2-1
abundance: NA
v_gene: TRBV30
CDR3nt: TGTGCCCTTTATCCCCCCCAGGGGGCGGACACCTACAATGAGCAGTTCTTC
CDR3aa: CALYPPQGADTYNEQFF

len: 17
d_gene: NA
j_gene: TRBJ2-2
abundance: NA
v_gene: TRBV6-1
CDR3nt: TGTGCCAGCAGTGACTTGCCGACAGATACGAACACCGGGGAGCTGTTTTTT
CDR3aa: CASSDLPTDTNTGELFF

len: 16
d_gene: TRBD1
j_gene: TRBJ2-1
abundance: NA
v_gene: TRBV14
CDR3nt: TGTGCCAGCAGCCAAGTTATGGGACAGGGTATTGGGGAGCAGTTCTTC
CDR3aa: CASSQVMGQGIGEQFF

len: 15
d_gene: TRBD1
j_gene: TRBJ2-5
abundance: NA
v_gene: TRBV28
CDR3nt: TGTGCCAGCAGTACAGGGGGCTCTAGGGCAGAGACCCAGTACTTC
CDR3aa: CASSTGGSRAETQYF

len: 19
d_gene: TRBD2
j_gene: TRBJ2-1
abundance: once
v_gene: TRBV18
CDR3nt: TGTGCCAGCTCACCCACTCTTGGCAGCGGGAGGGCCAACGGGAATGAGCAGTTCTTC
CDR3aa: CASSPTLGSGRANGNEQFF

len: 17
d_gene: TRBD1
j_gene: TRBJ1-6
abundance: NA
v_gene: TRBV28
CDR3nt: TGTGCCAGCAGTTTAGGGTGGACAGGGAGCGTCGGTTCACCCCTCCACTTT
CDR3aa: CASSLGWTGSVGSPLHF

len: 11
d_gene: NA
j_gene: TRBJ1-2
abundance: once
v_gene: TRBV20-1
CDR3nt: TGCAGTGCGAAGACTGACTATGGCTACACCTTC
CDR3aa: CSAKTDYGYTF

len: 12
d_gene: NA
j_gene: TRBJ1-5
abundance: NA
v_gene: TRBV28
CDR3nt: TGTGCCACGATGCGGAGGGATCAGCCCCAGCATTTT
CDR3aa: CATMRRDQPQHF

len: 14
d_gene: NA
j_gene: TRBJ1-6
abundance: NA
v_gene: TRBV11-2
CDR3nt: TGTGCCAGCAGCACCGAAAGGGAGGGCTCACCCCTCCACTTT
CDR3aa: CASSTEREGSPLHF

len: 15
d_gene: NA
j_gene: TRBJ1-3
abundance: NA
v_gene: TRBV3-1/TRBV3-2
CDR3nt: TGTGCCAGCAGCCACCGGACAGAACGCGGAAACACCATATATTTT
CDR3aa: CASSHRTERGNTIYF

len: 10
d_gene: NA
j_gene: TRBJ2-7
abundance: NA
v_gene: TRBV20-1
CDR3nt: TGCAGTGCTCTAGACCTGGAGCAGTACTTC
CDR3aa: CSALDLEQYF

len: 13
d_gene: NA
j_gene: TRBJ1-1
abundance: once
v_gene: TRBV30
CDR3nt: TGTGCCTGGACCCAAGGCGGGGGCACTGAAGCTTTCTTT
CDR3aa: CAWTQGGGTEAFF

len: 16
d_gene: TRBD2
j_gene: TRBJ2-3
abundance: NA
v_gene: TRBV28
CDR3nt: TGTGCCAGCAGTCTCCGGGTAGCGGGAAGCACAGATACGCAGTATTTT
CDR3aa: CASSLRVAGSTDTQYF

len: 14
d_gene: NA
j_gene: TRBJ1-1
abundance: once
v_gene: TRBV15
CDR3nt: TGTGCCACCAGCAGGGGGGCCGGCTTACGAGAAGCTTTCTTT
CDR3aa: CATSRGAGLREAFF

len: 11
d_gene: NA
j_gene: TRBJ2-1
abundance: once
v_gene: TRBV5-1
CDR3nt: TGCGCCAGCAGGGGCCTCACTGAGCAGTTCTTC
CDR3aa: CASRGLTEQFF

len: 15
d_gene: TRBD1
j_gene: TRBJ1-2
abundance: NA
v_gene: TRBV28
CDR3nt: TGTGCCAGCACCTGGTCGACAGGGAGAGTTAGTGGCTACACCTTC
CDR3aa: CASTWSTGRVSGYTF

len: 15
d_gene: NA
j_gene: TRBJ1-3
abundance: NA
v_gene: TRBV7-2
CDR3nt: TGTGCCAGCAGCTTAGATGAGAGCTCTGGAAACACCATATATTTT
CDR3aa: CASSLDESSGNTIYF

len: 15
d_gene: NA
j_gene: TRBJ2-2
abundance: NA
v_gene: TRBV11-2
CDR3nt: TGTGCCAGCAGCGACGTGGCGGGTAGGACCGGGGAGCTGTTTTTT
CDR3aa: CASSDVAGRTGELFF

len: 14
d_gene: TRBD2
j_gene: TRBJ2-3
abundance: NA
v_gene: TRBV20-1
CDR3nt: TGCAGTGCTAGTGGACTAGCGGGAGGAGATACGCAGTATTTT
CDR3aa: CSASGLAGGDTQYF

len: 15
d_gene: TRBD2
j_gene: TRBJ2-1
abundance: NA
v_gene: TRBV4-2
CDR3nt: TGTGCCAGCAGCCAAGGGACTAGTCGCTCACATGAGCAGTTCTTC
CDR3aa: CASSQGTSRSHEQFF

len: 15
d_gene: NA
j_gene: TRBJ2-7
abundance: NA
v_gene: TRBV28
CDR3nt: TGTGCCAGCAGCTTGGGTAGCGGAGGAATCTACGAGCAGTACTTC
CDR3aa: CASSLGSGGIYEQYF

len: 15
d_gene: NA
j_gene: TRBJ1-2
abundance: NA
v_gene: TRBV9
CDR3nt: TGTGCCAGCAGCGTAGGGGTCCCCGGACAGTACGGCTACACCTTC
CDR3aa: CASSVGVPGQYGYTF

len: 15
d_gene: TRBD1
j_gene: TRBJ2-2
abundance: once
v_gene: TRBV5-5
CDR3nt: TGTGCCAGCACTTATCCGGGACAGGGGGCCGGGGAGCTGTTTTTT
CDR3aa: CASTYPGQGAGELFF

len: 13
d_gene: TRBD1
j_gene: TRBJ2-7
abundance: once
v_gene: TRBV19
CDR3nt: TGTGCCAGTAGTTTCAGGGGACAGGGCGAGCAGTACTTC
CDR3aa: CASSFRGQGEQYF

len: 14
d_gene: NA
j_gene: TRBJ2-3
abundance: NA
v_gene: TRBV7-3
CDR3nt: TGTGCCAGCAGCTCTGGACTGTTGGCAGATACGCAGTATTTT
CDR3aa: CASSSGLLADTQYF

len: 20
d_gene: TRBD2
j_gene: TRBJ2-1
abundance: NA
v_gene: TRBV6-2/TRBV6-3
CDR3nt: TGTGCCAGCAGTTCGCGGACCGGGACGGATAGCGGGAAAATCTACAATGAGCAGTTCTTC
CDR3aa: CASSSRTGTDSGKIYNEQFF

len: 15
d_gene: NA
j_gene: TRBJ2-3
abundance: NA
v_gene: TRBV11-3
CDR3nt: TGTGCCAGCAGCTTAAACGGGATCAGCACAGATACGCAGTATTTT
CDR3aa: CASSLNGISTDTQYF

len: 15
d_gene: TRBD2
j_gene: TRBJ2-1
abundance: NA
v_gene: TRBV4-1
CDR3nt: TGCGCCAGCAGCCAAGATCGGGGGGGCTACAATGAGCAGTTCTTC
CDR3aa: CASSQDRGGYNEQFF

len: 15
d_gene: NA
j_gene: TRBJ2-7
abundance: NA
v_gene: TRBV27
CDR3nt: TGTGCCAGCAGTTTAGTTGGGGTATCGACGGGAGAGCAGTACTTC
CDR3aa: CASSLVGVSTGEQYF

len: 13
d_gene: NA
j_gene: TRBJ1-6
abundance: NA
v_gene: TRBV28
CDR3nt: TGTGCCAGCACCTCTTTCTGGGGGGCACCCCTCCACTTT
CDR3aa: CASTSFWGAPLHF

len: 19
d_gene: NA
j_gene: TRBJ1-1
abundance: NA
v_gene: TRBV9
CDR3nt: TGTGCCAGCAGTCCTACCCTCGGGGTGCAGGGGAAAAGAGGCACTGAAGCTTTCTTT
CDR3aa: CASSPTLGVQGKRGTEAFF

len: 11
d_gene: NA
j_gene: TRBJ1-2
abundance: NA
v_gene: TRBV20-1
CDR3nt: TGCAGTGTCGGGGAGGCTCGGGGCTACACCTTC
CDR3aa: CSVGEARGYTF

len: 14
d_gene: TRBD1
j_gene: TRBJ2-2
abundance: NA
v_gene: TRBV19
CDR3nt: TGTGCCAGTAGGACAGGGGGTCGCGCCGGGGAGCTGTTTTTT
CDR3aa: CASRTGGRAGELFF

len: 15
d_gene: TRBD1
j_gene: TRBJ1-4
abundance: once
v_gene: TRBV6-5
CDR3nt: TGTGCCAGCAGTTACTCGGACAGGGGAGGGGAAAAACTGTTTTTT
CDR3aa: CASSYSDRGGEKLFF

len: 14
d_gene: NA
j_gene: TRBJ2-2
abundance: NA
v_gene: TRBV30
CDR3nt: TGTGCCTGGAGTGTACTCAGGGGCACCGGGGAGCTGTTTTTT
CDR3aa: CAWSVLRGTGELFF

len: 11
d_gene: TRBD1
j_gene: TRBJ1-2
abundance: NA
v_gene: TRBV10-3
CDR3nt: TGTGCCATCAAGACAGGGGTCGGCTACACCTTC
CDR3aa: CAIKTGVGYTF

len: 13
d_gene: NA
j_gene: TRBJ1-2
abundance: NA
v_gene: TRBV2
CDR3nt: TGTGCCAGCAGTGGTAGCACCAGCTTAGGCTACACCTTC
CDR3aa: CASSGSTSLGYTF

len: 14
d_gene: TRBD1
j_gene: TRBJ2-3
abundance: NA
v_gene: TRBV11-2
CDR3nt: TGTGCCAGCGCCCAGGGGGCTAGGGCAGATACGCAGTATTTT
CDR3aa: CASAQGARADTQYF